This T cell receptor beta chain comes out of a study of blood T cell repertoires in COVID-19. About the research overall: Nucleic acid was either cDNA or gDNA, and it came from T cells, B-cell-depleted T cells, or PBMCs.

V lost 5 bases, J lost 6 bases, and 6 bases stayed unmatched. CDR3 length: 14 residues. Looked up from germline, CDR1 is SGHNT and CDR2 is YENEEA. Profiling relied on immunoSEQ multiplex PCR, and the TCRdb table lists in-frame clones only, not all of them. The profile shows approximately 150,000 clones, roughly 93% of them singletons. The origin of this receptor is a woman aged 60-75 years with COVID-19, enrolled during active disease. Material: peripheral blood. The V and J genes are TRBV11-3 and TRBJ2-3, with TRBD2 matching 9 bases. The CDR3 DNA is TGTGCCAGCAGCCTCGGGCGGGGGGGTGATACGCAGTATTTT. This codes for CASSLGRGGDTQYF.